Listed below are T cell receptor beta chains from one sample, sequenced in a study of T cell responses to AZD1222 COVID-19 vaccine. Using immunoSEQ multiplex PCR, the repertoire was profiled, and TCRdb retains in-frame clones only, with some absent. The top ten hold around 2% of the sample, which has roughly 140,000 clones, about nine tenths seen once. Sequenced material: peripheral blood, taken on day 0 of AZD1222 vaccination. All receptors come from an adult in good health. The CDR3 runs from the conserved cysteine through the conserved F or W. The D gene is left open where the match is weak. Clone size is not always given. Where it is, it says once, few, many or a class for expanded clones.

v_gene	abundance	d_gene	j_gene	CDR3nt	CDR3aa
TRBV10-2	.	.	TRBJ1-1	TGCGCCAGCAGTGATTATACTGAAGCTTTCTTT	CASSDYTEAFF
TRBV5-1	.	.	TRBJ1-3	TGCGCCAGCAGCTTGGGAGGCCCGGGGCCCGCTGGCACCATATATTTT	CASSLGGPGPAGTIYF
TRBV5-4	.	TRBD1	TRBJ1-2	TGTGCCAGCAGTGAGACAGGGAGTAATCCTAACTATGGCTACACCTTC	CASSETGSNPNYGYTF
TRBV14	.	.	TRBJ2-7	TGTGCCAGCAGCCAGTTTGGCGGCAACTCCTACGAGCAGTACTTC	CASSQFGGNSYEQYF
TRBV12-3/TRBV12-4	.	TRBD1	TRBJ1-2	TGTGCCAGCCGACAGGGGGCTGGCGGCTACACCTTC	CASRQGAGGYTF
TRBV6-5	.	.	TRBJ1-2	TGTGCCAGCACCCGACGGGGCAGATACTATGGCTACACCTTC	CASTRRGRYYGYTF
TRBV7-9	.	.	TRBJ1-5	TGTGCCAGCAGCTTAGGGGACACGAATCAGCCCCAGCATTTT	CASSLGDTNQPQHF
TRBV19	.	.	TRBJ2-1	TGTGCCAGTAGAGAGCGGTTGTCCTACAATGAGCAGTTCTTC	CASRERLSYNEQFF
TRBV19	few	.	TRBJ2-7	TGTGCCAGTAGCCTCACAGGGATCTACGAGCAGTACTTC	CASSLTGIYEQYF
TRBV28	.	.	TRBJ1-5	TGTGCCAGCAGACGAAGAGGTTTCGGGGGCAATCAGCCCCAGCATTTT	CASRRRGFGGNQPQHF
TRBV10-3	.	.	TRBJ1-3	TGTGCCATCAGTGAGTCTTCGGGTTGGTCTGGAAACACCATATATTTT	CAISESSGWSGNTIYF
TRBV6-4	once	.	TRBJ2-2	TGTGCCAGCAGTGCTTCTGACACCGGGGAGCTGTTTTTT	CASSASDTGELFF
TRBV29-1	.	TRBD1	TRBJ1-1	TGCAGCGTTGAGTCGATGGGACAGTTGAACACTGAAGCTTTCTTT	CSVESMGQLNTEAFF
TRBV5-4	.	.	TRBJ1-4	TGTGCCAGCAGCTCTGGGGTCGGAAATAATGAAAAACTGTTTTTT	CASSSGVGNNEKLFF
TRBV7-2	.	TRBD1	TRBJ1-4	TGTGCCAGCAGCTTAGGGGCGGACAGGCGGGACGAAAAACTGTTTTTT	CASSLGADRRDEKLFF
TRBV15	.	TRBD2	TRBJ2-7	TGTGCCACCAGCAGTTCCTTAGCGGGAAGCTCCTACGAGCAGTACTTC	CATSSSLAGSSYEQYF